The 31 T cell receptor beta chains below all came from one sample that was sequenced in a study of blood T cell repertoires in COVID-19. Profiled with immunoSEQ multiplex PCR; TCRdb holds only in-frame clones, not every one. In the table there are approximately 130,000 clones, more than 80% of which are singletons. Sequenced input: peripheral blood. The receptors were sampled from a human donor in a cohort sampled during active COVID-19.

The CDR3 protein is CATSGGGFHNEQFF. DNA of the CDR3: TGTGCCACCAGTGGAGGGGGCTTCCACAATGAGCAGTTCTTC. J is TRBJ2-1 and V is TRBV24-1; 7 positions agree with TRBD1. J lost 5 bases, V lost 5 bases, and 5 bases had no gene match. CDR3 length: 14 amino acids. CDR1 and CDR2 from the germline V gene are KGHDR and SFDVKD.

This clone was counted once. V usage is TRBV5-6 and J usage is TRBJ2-4; TRBD1 agrees at 7 bases. CDR3 size: 16 residues. Germline CDR1 SGHDT, CDR2 YYEEEE. J was trimmed by 7 bases and V by 4 bases; bases with no gene match: 14. The DNA of the CDR3 is TGTGCCAGCAGCCCGATAGAGGGGGCGATCGAGAACATTCAGTACTTC. This translates into CASSPIEGAIENIQYF. Using reference TRBV5-6 and TRBJ2-4 for the parts outside the CDR3, the full variable domain is DAGVTQSPTHLIKTRGQQVTLRCSPKSGHDTVSWYQQALGQGPQFIFQYYEEEERQRGNFPDRFSGHQFPNYSSELNVNALLLGDSALYLCASSPIEGAIENIQYFGAGTRLSVL.

This sequence joins TRBV28 and TRBJ1-2, with a tentative D call TRBD1 (5 bases). This CDR3 comprises 12 residues. Germline-derived CDR1 and CDR2 are MDHEN and SYDVKM. The ends were cut back, 5 bases at V and 8 bases at J, with 12 bases in the middle. The CDR3 here is CASSGTGAGYTF. In nucleotides, the CDR3 is TGTGCCAGCAGTGGAACAGGAGCCGGCTACACCTTC.

This chain connects TRBV6-5 to TRBJ1-2, with D perhaps TRBD1 (5 bases). CDR1 is MNHEY and CDR2 is SVGAGI in the germline V gene. The CDR3 is made up of 15 amino acids. The V and J ends lost 7 bases and 4 bases respectively, with 19 bases between them. CDR3 sequence reads: CASITPGGRIYGYTF. The CDR3 nucleotides read TGTGCCAGCATAACACCCGGGGGAAGGATCTATGGCTACACCTTC.

Concerning this clone itself: The DNA is left out, because the CDR3 cannot be placed on it with certainty; the CDR3 is given as TCRdb lists it. The chain links TRBV12-5 to TRBJ2-5; the table's D gene call, TRBD1, was not cross checked with the DNA. The CDR3 length is 16 residues, termini included. Germline CDR1 reads LGHNT; CDR2 reads FRNRAP. The chain's CDR3 is CASASGRAGAEETQYF.

This clone has only a few counts. Other DNA sequences of this sample code for an identical CDR3. The chain links TRBV4-1 to TRBJ2-7; perhaps TRBD1 as D (6 bases). The CDR3 loop spans 13 amino acids. Germline V lookup: CDR1 MGHRA, CDR2 YSYEKL. Between the trimmed V and J ends, which lost 3 bases and 5 bases, there was a span of 11 bases. The CDR3 nucleotides are TGCGCCAGCAGCCACCCCACAGGGAACGAGCAGTACTTC. Amino acids: CASSHPTGNEQYF.

This rearrangement joins TRBV4-3 to TRBJ2-3, with D tentatively TRBD2 (6 bases). V was clipped by 1 base and J by 4 bases, with 6 bases between them. There are 13 residues in the CDR3. The V gene's germline CDR1 is LGHNA and CDR2 YSLEER. CDR3 nucleotides: TGCGCCAGCAGCCAAGCGGGGGCAGATACGCAGTATTTT. The encoded protein is CASSQAGADTQYF.

V gene TRBV4-1 combines with J gene TRBJ2-7; TRBD1 is a possible D gene (5 bases). V was pared by 1 base and J by 8 bases, with 18 bases between. The CDR3 consists of 15 residues. Germline lookup yields CDR1 MGHRA and CDR2 YSYEKL. CDR3 DNA sequence: TGCGCCAGCAGCCAAGGGACAACCCTTGGTTTGAAGCAGTACTTC. Translated, it gives CASSQGTTLGLKQYF.

V gene TRBV11-2 combines with J gene TRBJ2-5; D gene ambiguous. Trimming took 3 bases from V and 2 from J, leaving 7 bases between them. The CDR3 has 13 residues. Germline values: CDR1 SGHAT, CDR2 FQNNGV. The CDR3 DNA sequence: TGTGCCAGCAGCTTCGGTATTCAAGAGACCCAGTACTTC. Translation: CASSFGIQETQYF.

For the CDR3, the DNA is TGTGCCAGCAGTTACGACCAGGGTAGTAATCAGCCCCAGCATTTT. It specifies CASSYDQGSNQPQHF. This chain links TRBV6-5 with TRBJ1-5, with D tentatively TRBD1 (5 bases). CDR3 length: 15 amino acids. CDR1 is MNHEY, CDR2 SVGAGI, per germline. The germline V and J ends were trimmed by 2 bases and 4 bases, with 12 bases remaining between them.

V and J are TRBV6-5 and TRBJ2-7; 7 bases map to TRBD1. The length of the CDR3 is 16 residues. V shed 0 bases, J shed 1 base, and the junction held 6 bases outside the gene matches. Per the germline V gene, CDR1 is MNHEY and CDR2 is SVGAGI. The CDR3 loop is CASSYSGTVTSYEQYF. In DNA form, the CDR3 reads TGTGCCAGCAGTTACTCCGGGACAGTGACTTCCTACGAGCAGTACTTC.

This clone was seen a handful of times. The chain combines TRBV5-1 with TRBJ2-3; 8 bases match TRBD1. CDR1 and CDR2 from the germline V gene are SGHRS and YFSETQ. The ends lost 4 bases at V and 3 bases at J; junction bases unmatched: 7. The CDR3 is 15 residues long. The CDR3 protein is CASSRQGTGTDTQYF. Here the CDR3 DNA reads TGCGCCAGCAGCAGACAGGGGACTGGTACAGATACGCAGTATTTT.

The rearrangement links TRBV3-1 (or the pseudogene TRBV3-2) to TRBJ2-1; possibly TRBD1 for D (6 bases). Germline CDR1 and CDR2: LGHDT and YNNKEL (reference sequence). The V end lost 3 bases, the J end lost 12 bases, and 15 bases lay between the germline ends. CDR3 length: 13 residues. In nucleotides, the CDR3 is TGTGCCAGCAGCCACCTAGGGGGAATGGGGCAGTTCTTC. It codes for CASSHLGGMGQFF.

The DNA of the CDR3 is TGTGCCAGCAGTTACCCACAGGGGGCGAGGGAAGGCGAGCAGTACTTC. It specifies CASSYPQGAREGEQYF. V and J are TRBV6-6 and TRBJ2-7; 9 bases align to TRBD1. V lost 2 bases, J lost 6 bases, and 11 bases stayed unmatched. This CDR3 contains 16 residues. Germline loops: CDR1 MNHNY, CDR2 SVGAGI (reference sequence).

This clone has more than one count but fewer than ten. The chain has TRBV28 and TRBJ1-6, with 11 bases that match TRBD1. The CDR3 has 17 amino acids. The germline V gene has CDR1 MDHEN and CDR2 SYDVKM. Unmatched junction bases numbered 12, after V lost 5 bases and J lost 9 bases. This CDR3 is CASSPLTGGQGVSPLHF. CDR3 in DNA: TGTGCCAGCAGTCCACTTACGGGGGGACAGGGGGTTTCACCCCTCCACTTT.

The gene calls are TRBV9 and TRBJ1-1, with D unresolved. The CDR3 covers 14 residues. V was cut by 1 base and J by 1 base, with 8 bases left in between. Looked up from germline, CDR1 is SGDLS and CDR2 is YYNGEE. The CDR3 nucleotides are TGTGCCAGCAGCGTATCCCCAGAGAACACTGAAGCTTTCTTT. It is translated as CASSVSPENTEAFF.

The chain joins TRBV7-2 to TRBJ2-3; 9 positions agree with TRBD1. Germline CDR1 and CDR2: SGHTA and FQGNSA. V shed 3 bases, J shed 0 bases, and the junction held 4 bases outside the gene matches. This CDR3 spans 16 amino acids. The CDR3 DNA reads as TGTGCCAGCAGCTTCGGACAGGGGAGTAGCACAGATACGCAGTATTTT. This translates into CASSFGQGSSTDTQYF. The full variable domain, rest sourced from reference TRBV7-2 and TRBJ2-3, is GAGVSQSPSNKVTEKGKDVELRCDPISGHTALYWYRQSLGQGLEFLIYFQGNSAPDKSGLPSDRFSAERTGGSVSTLTIQRTQQEDSAVYLCASSFGQGSSTDTQYFGPGTRLTVL.

This chain links TRBV10-2 with TRBJ2-1; perhaps TRBD2 as D (7 bases). From germline, CDR1 is WSHSY and CDR2 SAAADI. The ends were cut back, 3 bases at V and 5 bases at J, with 20 bases in the middle. This CDR3 has 17 amino acids. The CDR3 nucleotides read TGCGCCAGCAGTGACCCGGGGGTGCGGGGGCCCCACAATGAGCAGTTCTTC. Its translation is CASSDPGVRGPHNEQFF.

The chain uses TRBV5-4 and TRBJ1-1; no definite D call. This CDR3 is built from 13 residues. In germline, CDR1 is SGHNT, CDR2 YYREEE (reference sequence). Trimming pared 1 base from V and 8 bases from J, leaving 12 bases between. CDR3 region: CASSLPGKREAFF. In nucleotides, the CDR3 is TGTGCCAGCAGCTTGCCCGGGAAAAGAGAAGCTTTCTTT.

The chain joins TRBV7-8 to TRBJ2-3, with TRBD2 matching 11 bases. V shed 1 base and J 3 bases; nucleotides not matched to a gene: 9. CDR1 is SGHVS and CDR2 is FQNEAQ in the germline V gene. The CDR3 sequence is 18 residues long. The CDR3 nucleotides are TGTGCCAGCAGCTTAGGCCTAGCGGGAGGAAGGTCGACAGATACGCAGTATTTT. Translating gives CASSLGLAGGRSTDTQYF.

The V gene is TRBV30, the J gene TRBJ2-7; D is uncertain. The CDR3 length is 13 residues. V was pared by 1 base and J by 1 base, with 8 bases between. The germline gives CDR1 GTSNPN, CDR2 SVGIG (reference sequence). For the CDR3, the DNA is TGTGCCTGGAGTGGCGACGGGTCCTACGAGCAGTACTTC. This gives the protein CAWSGDGSYEQYF.

The rearrangement links TRBV4-3 to TRBJ2-3; D is ambiguous. V was cut by 0 bases and J by 4 bases, with 14 bases left in between. Germline CDR1 is LGHNA and CDR2 is YSLEER. The CDR3 has 16 amino acids. CDR3 protein: CASSQEKPGGADTQYF. The CDR3 DNA sequence: TGCGCCAGCAGCCAAGAAAAGCCAGGTGGCGCAGATACGCAGTATTTT.

This chain links TRBV13 with TRBJ2-2; TRBD1 is a possible D gene (6 bases). From germline, CDR1 is PRHDT and CDR2 FYEKMQ (reference sequence). CDR3 length: 14 amino acids. V lost 6 bases, J lost 8 bases, and 16 bases lay in between. The CDR3 bases are TGTGCCAGCAGAGAAAGACAGGTGGAAGGGGAGCTGTTTTTT. This codes for CASRERQVEGELFF. The whole variable domain, filled in from reference TRBV13 and TRBJ2-2, reads AAGVIQSPRHLIKEKRETATLKCYPIPRHDTVYWYQQGPGQDPQFLISFYEKMQSDKGSIPDRFSAQQFSDYHSELNMSSLELGDSALYFCASRERQVEGELFFGEGSRLTVL.

The chain employs TRBV5-1 and TRBJ1-2; TRBD1 is a possible D gene (5 bases). This CDR3 is built from 13 residues. Trimming cost V 6 bases and J 5 bases, with 14 bases left between them. Germline assignment: CDR1 SGHRS and CDR2 YFSETQ. This chain's CDR3 is CASTPGGSYGYTF. DNA of the CDR3: TGCGCCAGCACCCCCGGGGGTTCTTATGGCTACACCTTC.

The V and J genes are TRBV10-3 and TRBJ1-3; 10 bases align to TRBD1. The CDR3 contains 14 residues. V lost 7 bases and J lost 7; bases outside the gene matches: 7. The germline V gene encodes CDR1 ENHRY and CDR2 SYGVKD. The CDR3 DNA sequence: TGTGCCATCAAGCCGGGACAGGGGAGGAACACCATATATTTT. It codes for CAIKPGQGRNTIYF.

The chain combines TRBV6-5 with TRBJ1-1; a weak D match, TRBD1 (6 bases). V dropped 5 bases and J dropped 4 bases, with 14 bases sitting between them. This CDR3 has 14 residues. Germline values: CDR1 MNHEY, CDR2 SVGAGI. The CDR3 protein is CASSILRGTTEAFF. CDR3 coding DNA: TGTGCCAGCAGTATACTAAGGGGGACCACTGAAGCTTTCTTT.

V usage is TRBV6-2 or TRBV6-3 and J usage is TRBJ1-5, with 7 bases lining up with TRBD1. Germline CDR1 MNHEY, CDR2 SVGEGT. The CDR3 is 18 residues long. Unmatched junction bases numbered 9, after V lost 1 base and J lost 0 bases. In DNA, the CDR3 is TGTGCCAGCAGTTACTTTGGCAGGGGGGTTCTTAGCAATCAGCCCCAGCATTTT. Protein product: CASSYFGRGVLSNQPQHF.

The CDR3 protein is CASIQSSYEQYF. CDR3 bases: TGTGCCAGCATACAGAGCTCCTACGAGCAGTACTTC. V and J are TRBV2 and TRBJ2-7; D call uncertain. Germline V gene data show CDR1 as SNHLY and CDR2 as FYNNEI. V shed 7 bases and J shed 0 bases, with 7 bases lying between them. This CDR3 has 12 residues.

The chain has TRBV5-1 and TRBJ1-2, with unresolved D. This CDR3 contains 14 residues. Trimming left V 0 bases short and J 4 bases short, with 10 bases between. Germline CDR1 SGHRS, CDR2 YFSETQ. CDR3 DNA: TGCGCCAGCAGCTTGGAACAGCCCACCTATGGCTACACCTTC. As protein: CASSLEQPTYGYTF.

The chain recombines TRBV9 with TRBJ2-1; TRBD2 matches at 8 bases. Germline CDR1 is SGDLS and CDR2 is YYNGEE. This CDR3 contains 14 residues. With 6 bases clipped from V and 4 bases from J, the junction kept 6 bases outside the gene matches. Here the CDR3 DNA reads TGTGCCAGCAACTCGGCGGGGGGATACAATGAGCAGTTCTTC. Translated, it gives CASNSAGGYNEQFF. Complete variable domain (other parts from reference TRBV9 and TRBJ2-1): DSGVTQTPKHLITATGQRVTLRCSPRSGDLSVYWYQQSLDQGLQFLIQYYNGEERAKGNILERFSAQQFPDLHSELNLSSLELGDSALYFCASNSAGGYNEQFFGPGTRLTVL.

The J gene is TRBJ2-1, the V gene TRBV11-2, with D possibly matching TRBD2 (5 bases). CDR1 and CDR2 from the germline V gene are SGHAT and FQNNGV. V was pared by 1 base and J by 7 bases, with 11 bases between. This CDR3 comprises 14 residues. CDR3 sequence: CASSLVSGGNEQFF. CDR3 DNA sequence: TGTGCCAGCAGCTTAGTCTCGGGCGGGAATGAGCAGTTCTTC.